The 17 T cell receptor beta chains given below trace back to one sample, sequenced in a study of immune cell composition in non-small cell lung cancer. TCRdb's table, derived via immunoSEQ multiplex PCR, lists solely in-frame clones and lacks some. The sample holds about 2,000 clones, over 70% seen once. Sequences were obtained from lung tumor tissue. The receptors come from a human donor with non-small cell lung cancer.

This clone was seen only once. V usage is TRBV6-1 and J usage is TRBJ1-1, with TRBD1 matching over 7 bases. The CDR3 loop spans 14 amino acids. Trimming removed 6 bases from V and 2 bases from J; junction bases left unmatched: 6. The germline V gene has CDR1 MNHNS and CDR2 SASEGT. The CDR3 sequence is CASRPYRGNTEAFF. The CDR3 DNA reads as TGTGCCAGCAGACCCTACAGGGGAAACACTGAAGCTTTCTTT.

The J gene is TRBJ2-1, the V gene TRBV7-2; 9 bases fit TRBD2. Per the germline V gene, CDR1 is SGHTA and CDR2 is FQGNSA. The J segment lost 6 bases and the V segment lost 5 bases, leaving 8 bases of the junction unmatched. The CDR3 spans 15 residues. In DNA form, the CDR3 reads TGTGCCAGCAGCACTATAGCGGGGGCGTTCAATGAGCAGTTCTTC. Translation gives CASSTIAGAFNEQFF.

The CDR3 here is CASKGQANTGELFF. DNA of the CDR3: TGTGCCAGCAAAGGACAGGCGAACACCGGGGAGCTGTTTTTT. This chain uses TRBV28 with TRBJ2-2, with 7 bases identical to TRBD1. This CDR3 has 14 residues. The germline V gene has CDR1 MDHEN and CDR2 SYDVKM. V was clipped by 7 bases and J by 0 bases; unmatched bases: 2. Looking up the rest from reference TRBV28 and TRBJ2-2 gives the full variable domain: DVKVTQSSRYLVKRTGEKVFLECVQDMDHENMFWYRQDPGLGLRLIYFSYDVKMKEKGDIPEGYSVSREKKERFSLILESASTNQTSMYLCASKGQANTGELFFGEGSRLTVL.

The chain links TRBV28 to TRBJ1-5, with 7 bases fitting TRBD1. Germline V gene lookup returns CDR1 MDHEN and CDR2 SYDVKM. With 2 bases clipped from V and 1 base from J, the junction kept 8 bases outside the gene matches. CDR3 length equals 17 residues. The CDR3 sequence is CASSLPKQGYSNQPQHF. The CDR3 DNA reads TGTGCCAGCAGTTTACCTAAACAGGGGTACAGCAATCAGCCCCAGCATTTT.

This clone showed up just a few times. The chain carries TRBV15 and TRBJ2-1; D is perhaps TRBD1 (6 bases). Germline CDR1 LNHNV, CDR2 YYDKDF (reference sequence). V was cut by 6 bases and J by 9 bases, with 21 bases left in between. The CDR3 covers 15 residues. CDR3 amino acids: CATSTFFPQGTEQFF. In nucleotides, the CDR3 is TGTGCCACCAGTACTTTCTTCCCTCAGGGGACTGAGCAGTTCTTC.

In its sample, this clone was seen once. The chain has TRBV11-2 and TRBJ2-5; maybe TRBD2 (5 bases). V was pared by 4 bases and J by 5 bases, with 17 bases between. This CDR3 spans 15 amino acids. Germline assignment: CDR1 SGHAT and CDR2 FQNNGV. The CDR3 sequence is CASSSARGNKETQYF. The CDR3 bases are TGTGCCAGCAGCTCAGCCCGAGGGAACAAGGAGACCCAGTACTTC.

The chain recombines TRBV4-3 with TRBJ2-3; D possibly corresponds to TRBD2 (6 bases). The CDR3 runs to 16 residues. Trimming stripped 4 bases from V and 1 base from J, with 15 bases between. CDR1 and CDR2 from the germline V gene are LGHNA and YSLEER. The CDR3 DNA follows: TGCGCCAGCAGCCCTGGGGGGACCCCTGGCACAGATACGCAGTATTTT. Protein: CASSPGGTPGTDTQYF.

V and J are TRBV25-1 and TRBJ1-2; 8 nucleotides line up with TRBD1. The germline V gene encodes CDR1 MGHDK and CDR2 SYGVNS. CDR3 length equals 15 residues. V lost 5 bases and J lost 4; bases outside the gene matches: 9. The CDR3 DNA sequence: TGTGCCAGCAGTTCTCGGGACAGGTTCCCCTATGGCTACACCTTC. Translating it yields CASSSRDRFPYGYTF.

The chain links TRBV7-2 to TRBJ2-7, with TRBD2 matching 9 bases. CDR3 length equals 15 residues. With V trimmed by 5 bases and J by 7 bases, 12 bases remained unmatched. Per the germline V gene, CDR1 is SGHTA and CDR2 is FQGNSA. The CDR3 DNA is TGTGCCAGCAGCCCCCGTAAGGCGGGAGGGTGGGAGCAGTACTTC. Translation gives CASSPRKAGGWEQYF.

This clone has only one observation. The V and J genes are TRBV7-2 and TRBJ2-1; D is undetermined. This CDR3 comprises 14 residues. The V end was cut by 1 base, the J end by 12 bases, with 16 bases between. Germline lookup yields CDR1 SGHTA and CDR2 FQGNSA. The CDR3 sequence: CASSLGVKTEVQFF. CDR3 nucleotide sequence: TGTGCCAGCAGCTTAGGTGTTAAGACTGAAGTGCAGTTCTTC.

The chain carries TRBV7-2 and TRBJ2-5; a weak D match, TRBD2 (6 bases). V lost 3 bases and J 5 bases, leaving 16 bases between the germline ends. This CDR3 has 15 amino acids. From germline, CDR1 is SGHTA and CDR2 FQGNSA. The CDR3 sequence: CASSLAGLDGETQYF. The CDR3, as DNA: TGTGCCAGCAGCTTGGCGGGATTGGACGGTGAGACCCAGTACTTC.

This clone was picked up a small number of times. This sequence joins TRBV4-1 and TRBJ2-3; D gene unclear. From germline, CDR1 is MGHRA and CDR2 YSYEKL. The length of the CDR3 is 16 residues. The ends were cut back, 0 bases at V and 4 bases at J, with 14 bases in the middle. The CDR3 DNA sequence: TGCGCCAGCAGCCAAGAGGTTAGCATCCTGCCAGATACGCAGTATTTT. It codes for CASSQEVSILPDTQYF.

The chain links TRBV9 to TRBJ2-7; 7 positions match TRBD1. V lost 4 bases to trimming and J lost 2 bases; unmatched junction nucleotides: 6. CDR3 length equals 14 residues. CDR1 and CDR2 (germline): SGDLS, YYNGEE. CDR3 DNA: TGTGCCAGCAGCTTGGGGACAGACGCCTACGAGCAGTACTTC. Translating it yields CASSLGTDAYEQYF.

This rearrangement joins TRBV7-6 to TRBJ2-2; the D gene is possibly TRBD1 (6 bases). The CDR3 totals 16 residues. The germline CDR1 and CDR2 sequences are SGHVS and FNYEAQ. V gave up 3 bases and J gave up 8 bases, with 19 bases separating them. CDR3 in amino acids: CASSFFESRGVGELFF. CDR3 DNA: TGTGCCAGCAGCTTTTTCGAATCCAGGGGTGTGGGGGAGCTGTTTTTT.

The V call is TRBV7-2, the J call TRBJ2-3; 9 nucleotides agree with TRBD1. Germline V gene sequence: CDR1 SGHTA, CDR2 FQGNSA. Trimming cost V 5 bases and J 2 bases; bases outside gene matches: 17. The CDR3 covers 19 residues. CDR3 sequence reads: CASSQTGTGWLALTDTQYF. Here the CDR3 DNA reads TGTGCCAGCAGCCAAACCGGGACAGGGTGGTTAGCGCTCACAGATACGCAGTATTTT.

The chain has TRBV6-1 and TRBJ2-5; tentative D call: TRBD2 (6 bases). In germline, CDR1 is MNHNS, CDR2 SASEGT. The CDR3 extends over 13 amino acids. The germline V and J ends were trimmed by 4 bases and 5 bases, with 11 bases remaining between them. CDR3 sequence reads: CASSGTIDETQYF. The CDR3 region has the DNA TGTGCCAGCAGTGGGACTATTGACGAGACCCAGTACTTC.

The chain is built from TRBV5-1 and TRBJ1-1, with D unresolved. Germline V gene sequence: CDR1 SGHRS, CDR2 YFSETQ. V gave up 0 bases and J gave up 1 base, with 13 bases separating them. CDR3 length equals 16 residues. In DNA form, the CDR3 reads TGCGCCAGCAGCTTGGCGGCCGGAGTCTCGAACACTGAAGCTTTCTTT. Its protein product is CASSLAAGVSNTEAFF.